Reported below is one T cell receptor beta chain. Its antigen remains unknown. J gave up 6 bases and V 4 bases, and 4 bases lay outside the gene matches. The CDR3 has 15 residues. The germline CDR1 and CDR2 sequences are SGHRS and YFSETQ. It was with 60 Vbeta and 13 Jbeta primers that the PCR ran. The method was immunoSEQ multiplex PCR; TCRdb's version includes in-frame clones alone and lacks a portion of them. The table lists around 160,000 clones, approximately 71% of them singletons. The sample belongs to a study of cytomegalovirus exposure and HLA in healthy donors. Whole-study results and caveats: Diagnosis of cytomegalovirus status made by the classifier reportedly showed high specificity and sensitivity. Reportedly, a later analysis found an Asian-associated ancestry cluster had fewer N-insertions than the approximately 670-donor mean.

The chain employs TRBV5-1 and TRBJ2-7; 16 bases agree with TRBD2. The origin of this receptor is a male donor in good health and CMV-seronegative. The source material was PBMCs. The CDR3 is CASSPGLAGGPEQYF. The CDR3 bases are TGCGCCAGCAGCCCGGGACTAGCGGGGGGGCCCGAGCAGTACTTC.